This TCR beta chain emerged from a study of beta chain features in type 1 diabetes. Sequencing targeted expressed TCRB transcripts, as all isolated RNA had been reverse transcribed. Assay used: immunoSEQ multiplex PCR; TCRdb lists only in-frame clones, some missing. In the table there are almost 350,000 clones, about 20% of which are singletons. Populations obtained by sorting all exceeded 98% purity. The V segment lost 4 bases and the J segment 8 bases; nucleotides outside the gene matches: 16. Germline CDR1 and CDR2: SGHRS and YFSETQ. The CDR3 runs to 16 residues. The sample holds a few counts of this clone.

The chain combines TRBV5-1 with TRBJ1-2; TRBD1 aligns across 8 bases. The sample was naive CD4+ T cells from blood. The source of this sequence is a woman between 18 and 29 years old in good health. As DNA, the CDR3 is TGCGCCAGCAGCGGACCCGGGACAGGTGCTGTGGTAGGCTACACCTTC. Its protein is CASSGPGTGAVVGYTF.